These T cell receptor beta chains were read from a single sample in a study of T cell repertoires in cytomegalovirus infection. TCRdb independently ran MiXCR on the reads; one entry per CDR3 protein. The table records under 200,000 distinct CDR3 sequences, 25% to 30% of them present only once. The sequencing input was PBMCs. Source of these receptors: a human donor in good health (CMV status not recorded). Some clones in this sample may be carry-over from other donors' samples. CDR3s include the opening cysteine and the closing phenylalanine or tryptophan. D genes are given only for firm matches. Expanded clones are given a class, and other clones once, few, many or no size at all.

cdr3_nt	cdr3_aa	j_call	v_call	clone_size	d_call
TGTGCCAGCAGCTCCAGCCCAAGCGGGGGCCCAGATACGCAGTATTTT	CASSSSPSGGPDTQYF	TRBJ2-3	TRBV5-5	few	TRBD2
TGTGCCAGCAGCCGCCTGGGCCCTACACTCGGGGATACGCAGTATTTT	CASSRLGPTLGDTQYF	TRBJ2-3	TRBV2	-	-
TGTGCCAGCACCAGAGGAGGGGGCACAGATACGCAGTATTTT	CASTRGGGTDTQYF	TRBJ2-3	TRBV2	-	-
TGTGCCAGCAGCTTCAGAACAGGGGGTAGCACTGAAGCTTTCTTT	CASSFRTGGSTEAFF	TRBJ1-1	TRBV7-8	-	TRBD1
TGTGCCAGCAGCTTTGACCGGGGGGGCTACAATGAGCAGTTCTTC	CASSFDRGGYNEQFF	TRBJ2-1	TRBV7-8	-	TRBD2
TGTGCCAGCAGCCCTATTCTGGTAGCAGTAAAAGAGACCCAGTACTTC	CASSPILVAVKETQYF	TRBJ2-5	TRBV3-1	-	-
TGTGCCAGCAGCTTAGTTCAGGACAGTGCGTACTTC	CASSLVQDSAYF	TRBJ2-4	TRBV11-2	few	-
TGTGCCAGCAGCCAAGAAAGGAACTATGGCTACACCTTC	CASSQERNYGYTF	TRBJ1-2	TRBV14	-	-
TGTGCCAGCAGCTCAGCCGCAACTAATGAAAAACTGTTTTTT	CASSSAATNEKLFF	TRBJ1-4	TRBV7-2	many	-
TGTGCCAGTAGTCCTGACAGGGGCCGTTCACCCCTCCACTTT	CASSPDRGRSPLHF	TRBJ1-6	TRBV19	few	TRBD1
TGCAGCGTTGATCGCGCAGGGAGTGGTAGTGAAGCTTTCTTT	CSVDRAGSGSEAFF	TRBJ1-1	TRBV29-1	few	-
TGTGCCAGCAGCTCCCGGACAGCTACAAGCTCCTATAATTCACCCCTCCACTTT	CASSSRTATSSYNSPLHF	TRBJ1-6	TRBV7-6	-	-
TGTGCCAGCAGTCGAAGGGATGAGCAGTTCTTC	CASSRRDEQFF	TRBJ2-1	TRBV25-1	-	-
TGTGCCAGCAGTTACACCTTGGGGAGCCCGTATAGCAATCAGCCCCAGCATTTT	CASSYTLGSPYSNQPQHF	TRBJ1-5	TRBV6-2/TRBV6-3	-	-
TGTGCCAGCAGCTGGACCGGGACAGGGGGAGAAAAACTGTTTTTT	CASSWTGTGGEKLFF	TRBJ1-4	TRBV7-9	-	TRBD1
TGTGCCACCAGTGACCTCGACAGGGAAGGCAACAATGAGCAGTTCTTC	CATSDLDREGNNEQFF	TRBJ2-1	TRBV24-1	few	TRBD1
TGTGCCAGCAGCTTAAGCGGGGGGAACACCGGGGAGCTGTTTTTT	CASSLSGGNTGELFF	TRBJ2-2	TRBV7-2	many	TRBD2
TGTGCCAGCAGCTTAGTAGGGGTCAGCAACACTGAAGCTTTCTTT	CASSLVGVSNTEAFF	TRBJ1-1	TRBV7-2	many	-
TGTGCCAGCAGTTGGACAGGGGCCGCGGGCACTGAAGCTTTCTTT	CASSWTGAAGTEAFF	TRBJ1-1	TRBV6-5	few	TRBD1
TGCAGTGCTCGTCCGGCCACAGGGACGCACTATGGCTACACCTTC	CSARPATGTHYGYTF	TRBJ1-2	TRBV20-1	few	-
TGTGCCAGCAGCTTAAGGACTAGCGGGGCCCTAGATACGCAGTATTTT	CASSLRTSGALDTQYF	TRBJ2-3	TRBV7-6	-	TRBD2
TGTGCCAGCTCACCACGGAGGGTTATTGCAACTAATGAAAAACTGTTTTTT	CASSPRRVIATNEKLFF	TRBJ1-4	TRBV18	-	-
TGTGCCAGCAGCTTAGCCACCAGATTCTCTGGAAACACCATATATTTT	CASSLATRFSGNTIYF	TRBJ1-3	TRBV7-2	few	-
TGTGCCTGGCTACAGGGGGCTGTCTTAGCTTTCTTT	CAWLQGAVLAFF	TRBJ1-1	TRBV30	few	TRBD1
TGTGCCAGCAGTGAAGTACATGGCCCCTACAATGAGCAGTTCTTC	CASSEVHGPYNEQFF	TRBJ2-1	TRBV6-1	-	-
TGTGCCAGCAGCTTAGGAGCGGTGGGGTATGGTGTGGCCTTC	CASSLGAVGYGVAF	TRBJ1-2	TRBV7-2	-	-
TGTGCTAGTGGGCGATGGGGGGTGAACACTGAAGCTTTCTTT	CASGRWGVNTEAFF	TRBJ1-1	TRBV12-5	-	-
TGTGCCAGCAGGGTCAGCTGGACTAGCGGGGGCACAGATACGCAGTATTTT	CASRVSWTSGGTDTQYF	TRBJ2-3	TRBV2	-	TRBD2
TGCGCCAGCAGCACCGGGACTGCAACGGTTTATGGCTACACCTTC	CASSTGTATVYGYTF	TRBJ1-2	TRBV5-1	-	-
TGTGCTAGCAGCCTTAGCCCCCAAAACAATGAGCAGTTCTTC	CASSLSPQNNEQFF	TRBJ2-1	TRBV7-7	-	-
TGTGCCAGCAGCAAACCCCGGACAGATAATTCACCCCTCCACTTT	CASSKPRTDNSPLHF	TRBJ1-6	TRBV6-5	-	-
TGTGCCAGCAGTCCCCACACAGATACGCTGTATTTT	CASSPHTDTLYF	TRBJ2-3	TRBV27	-	-
TGTGCCAGCAGCCTCATCTCCTCGGAGGGAACCCAGCATTTT	CASSLISSEGTQHF	TRBJ1-5	TRBV7-2	-	-
TGTGCCAGCAGCTTGGGGCCCAACGGGGCTTTCTTT	CASSLGPNGAFF	TRBJ1-1	TRBV5-8	once	-
TGTGCCAGCAGCTTAGCACTAGGGCCCACAGATACGCAGTATTTT	CASSLALGPTDTQYF	TRBJ2-3	TRBV7-2	few	-
TGTGCCAGCAGGCACCGGGACAGACCGCCCTGCGAGCAGTACTTC	CASRHRDRPPCEQYF	TRBJ2-7	TRBV6-2/TRBV6-3	-	TRBD1
TGTGCCAGCAGCTTGTATAACCCACAGACCCTCTATGGCTACACCTTC	CASSLYNPQTLYGYTF	TRBJ1-2	TRBV5-6	-	-
TGTGCCAGCAACAGACAGGGTTGGGATCAGCCCCAGCATTTT	CASNRQGWDQPQHF	TRBJ1-5	TRBV12-3/TRBV12-4	-	TRBD1
TGTGCCAGCAGTCCCTCCGTGGCCTACGAGCAGTACTTC	CASSPSVAYEQYF	TRBJ2-7	TRBV12-3/TRBV12-4	few	-
TGTGCCTGGAGTTCCTTAGGGACCGAGAACACTGAAGCTTTCTTT	CAWSSLGTENTEAFF	TRBJ1-1	TRBV30	-	-
TGTGCCAGCAGCTTGGCGGCGGGGAGCCTCTATGAGCAGTTCTTC	CASSLAAGSLYEQFF	TRBJ2-1	TRBV5-5	few	-
TGTGCCAGCAGCTTGGGGGCAGGATCGAACACTGAAGCTTTCTTT	CASSLGAGSNTEAFF	TRBJ1-1	TRBV5-4	few	-
TGTGCCAGCAGTGGGACAGGGGGTCGCCACAATGAGCAGTTCTTC	CASSGTGGRHNEQFF	TRBJ2-1	TRBV2	-	TRBD1
TGCGCCAGCAGCTTGGACGGTAGCGGGAACACCGGGGAGCTGTTTTTT	CASSLDGSGNTGELFF	TRBJ2-2	TRBV5-1	-	-
TGTGCCAGCAGTTACTCGGGGATTACATATCAGCCCCAGCATTTT	CASSYSGITYQPQHF	TRBJ1-5	TRBV6-2/TRBV6-3	-	-
TGTGCCAGCAGCCCCTTATCCGGGGGGCCCGGAGCTTTCTTT	CASSPLSGGPGAFF	TRBJ1-1	TRBV7-2	-	-
TGTGCCAGCAGCGCCTACAGGGCTGCAACTAATGAAAAACTGTTTTTT	CASSAYRAATNEKLFF	TRBJ1-4	TRBV7-8	few	-
TGTGCCACCAGCACCCCTTCGGGACAGTTTTATGGCTACACCTTC	CATSTPSGQFYGYTF	TRBJ1-2	TRBV15	few	TRBD1
TGTGCCAGCAGTGCGCAGGGGGCGAGGACTGAAGCTTTCTTT	CASSAQGARTEAFF	TRBJ1-1	TRBV6-4	few	TRBD1
TGTGCCAGCAGCCACCCTTCGTCCACAGATACGCAGTATTTT	CASSHPSSTDTQYF	TRBJ2-3	TRBV13	-	-
TGTGCCAGCAGCCGTTTACTTAGCACCGGGGAGCTGTTTTTT	CASSRLLSTGELFF	TRBJ2-2	TRBV7-2	few	-
TGCGCCAGCAGCCACAGAACAGCAGGGACAGGCAACACCGGGGAGCTGTTTTTT	CASSHRTAGTGNTGELFF	TRBJ2-2	TRBV5-1	few	TRBD1
TGTGCCAGCAGCGTAGAGGTCCAGCGTAGCGGGGGGGTTCCAGATACGCAGTATTTT	CASSVEVQRSGGVPDTQYF	TRBJ2-3	TRBV9	-	TRBD2
TGTGCCAGCAACGGGAATGGGGGGCCTTCAATCTACAATGAGCAGTTCTTC	CASNGNGGPSIYNEQFF	TRBJ2-1	TRBV7-6	few	-